What follows are 17 T cell receptor beta chains derived from one specimen sequenced in a study of human T cells and chemical hapten exposure. TCRdb called the RACE reads again in MiXCR, with one record for every CDR3 protein. The data show approximately 160,000 distinct CDR3 sequences, about a quarter seen once. Time point: patch test 3, about 24 weeks after DPC sensitization. The treatment here: therapeutic diphenylcyclopropenone sensitization with weekly scalp DPC. Here the sequenced sample was whole blood, taken in connection with sensitization to the hapten diphenylcyclopropenone (DPC). The receptors were sampled from a woman between 18 and 29 years old with alopecia areata. Some clones in this sample may be carry-over from other donors' samples.

The J gene is TRBJ2-5, the V gene TRBV6-1; D unclear. The CDR3 length is 13 residues. Trimming removed 4 bases at V and 1 base at J, with 7 bases between. Germline CDR1 reads MNHNS; CDR2 reads SASEGT. The CDR3 is CASSGGFQETQYF. The CDR3 coding sequence is TGTGCCAGCAGTGGTGGGTTCCAAGAGACCCAGTACTTC.

This clonotype was detected only a few times. The CDR3 is CSGVNTEAFF. For the CDR3, the DNA is TGCAGCGGCGTTAACACTGAAGCTTTCTTT. The chain links TRBV29-1 to TRBJ1-1, with unresolved D. The CDR3 consists of 10 residues. Trimming cost V 7 bases and J 2 bases, with 5 bases left between them. Per germline, CDR1 SQVTM and CDR2 ANQGSEA.

This clonotype was seen a handful of times. The chain couples TRBV28 to TRBJ1-2, with 7 bases aligning to TRBD1. The CDR3 loop spans 14 amino acids. Germline CDR1 and CDR2: MDHEN and SYDVKM. V gave up 6 bases and J gave up 4 bases; unmatched junction bases: 8. CDR3 DNA: TGTGCCAGCAGAGATGGACAGGCAACCTATGGCTACACCTTC. Amino acid sequence: CASRDGQATYGYTF.

V is TRBV20-1 and J is TRBJ2-7; D might be TRBD2 (6 bases). The CDR3 extends over 12 amino acids. The germline V and J ends were trimmed by 6 bases and 6 bases, with 15 bases remaining between them. Germline CDR1 and CDR2: DFQATT and SNEGSKA (reference sequence). In nucleotides, the CDR3 is TGCAGTGCGGGGCGGGACCCTTCCGAGCAGTACTTC. This gives the protein CSAGRDPSEQYF.

This chain joins TRBV9 and TRBJ2-3; 9 bases map to TRBD2. Germline V gene sequence: CDR1 SGDLS, CDR2 YYNGEE. This CDR3 contains 15 residues. The V gene end was trimmed by 2 bases and the J gene end by 0 bases; junction bases not matched to a gene: 1. In nucleotides, the CDR3 is TGTGCCAGCAGCGTTACTAGCGGGAGCACAGATACGCAGTATTTT. Translation: CASSVTSGSTDTQYF.

The chain has TRBV27 and TRBJ2-5; D ambiguous. CDR3 size: 14 residues. The germline CDR1 and CDR2 sequences are MNHEY and SMNVEV (reference sequence). V lost 6 bases and J 5 bases, leaving 16 bases between the germline ends. The CDR3 here is CASRPASRWETQYF. The CDR3 DNA reads as TGTGCCAGCAGGCCGGCCAGCCGATGGGAGACCCAGTACTTC.

The CDR3 bases are TGTGCCATCAGGCACAGGGGAGAAGACACTGAAGCTTTCTTT. This translates into CAIRHRGEDTEAFF. V and J are TRBV10-3 and TRBJ1-1; 7 bases align to TRBD1. Germline V gene data show CDR1 as ENHRY and CDR2 as SYGVKD. The CDR3 has 14 residues. V shed 6 bases and J 3 bases; nucleotides not matched to a gene: 7.

The sample holds a few counts of this clonotype. This chain uses TRBV9 with TRBJ2-3, with TRBD2 as a possible D gene (6 bases). The V and J ends lost 3 bases and 6 bases respectively, with 14 bases between them. CDR1 is SGDLS, CDR2 YYNGEE, per germline. The CDR3 is made up of 14 amino acids. The DNA of the CDR3 is TGTGCCAGCAGCGCGCCGGGACTCAGGGATACGCAGTATTTT. It yields the protein CASSAPGLRDTQYF.

The V gene is TRBV20-1, the J gene TRBJ2-5; 9 positions agree with TRBD1. The junction had 5 bases not matched to a gene; V was cut back by 2 bases and J by 1 base. Germline assignment: CDR1 DFQATT and CDR2 SNEGSKA (reference sequence). This CDR3 has 15 residues. CDR3 sequence (DNA): TGCAGTGCTAGACCCCTGGACAGGGGCCAAGAGACCCAGTACTTC. Its translation: CSARPLDRGQETQYF.

This chain uses TRBV2 with TRBJ1-1; D not resolved. CDR1 and CDR2 from the germline V gene are SNHLY and FYNNEI. The CDR3 has 16 amino acids. V gave up 3 bases and J gave up 6 bases, with 20 bases separating them. The CDR3 DNA reads as TGTGCCAGCAGTGAGGGGATGGGCTCCAGAAAGGCTGAAGCTTTCTTT. Encoded protein: CASSEGMGSRKAEAFF. Based on the CDR3 plus reference TRBV2 and TRBJ1-1, the full variable domain is EPEVTQTPSHQVTQMGQEVILRCVPISNHLYFYWYRQILGQKVEFLVSFYNNEISEKSEIFDDQFSVERPDGSNFTLKIRSTKLEDSAMYFCASSEGMGSRKAEAFFGQGTRLTVV.

V gene TRBV12-3 or TRBV12-4 combines with J gene TRBJ2-1; D gene unclear. This CDR3 has 12 residues. Between the trimmed V and J ends, which lost 3 bases and 6 bases, there was a span of 6 bases. The CDR3: CASSFLRNEQFF. The CDR3 DNA sequence: TGTGCCAGCAGTTTTCTACGCAATGAGCAGTTCTTC.

The chain joins TRBV9 to TRBJ1-2; D is possibly TRBD1 (6 bases). V was pared by 3 bases and J by 5 bases, with 17 bases between. This CDR3 contains 15 residues. Germline V lookup: CDR1 SGDLS, CDR2 YYNGEE. CDR3 protein: CASSAYWTVYYGYTF. The CDR3 nucleotides are TGTGCCAGCAGCGCCTACTGGACAGTATATTATGGCTACACCTTC. The variable domain in full, with the rest retrieved from reference TRBV9 and TRBJ1-2, is DSGVTQTPKHLITATGQRVTLRCSPRSGDLSVYWYQQSLDQGLQFLIQYYNGEERAKGNILERFSAQQFPDLHSELNLSSLELGDSALYFCASSAYWTVYYGYTFGSGTRLTVV.

This chain joins TRBV25-1 and TRBJ1-4; TRBD1 might be the D (5 bases). The CDR3 contains 23 residues. Trimming took 2 bases from V and 0 from J, leaving 31 bases between them. Germline V gene sequence: CDR1 MGHDK, CDR2 SYGVNS. The CDR3 is CASSELQEGAEGGSRATNEKLFF. DNA of the CDR3: TGTGCCAGCAGTGAACTCCAGGAAGGGGCTGAAGGAGGCTCCCGCGCAACTAATGAAAAACTGTTTTTT.

CDR3 bases: TGTGCCAGCAGCTTAAGGCCCGGGGTCGGGAATGAAAAACTGTTTTTT. Its translation: CASSLRPGVGNEKLFF. The rearrangement links TRBV11-2 to TRBJ1-4, with unresolved D. V was cut by 2 bases and J by 5 bases, with 15 bases left in between. The CDR3 loop spans 16 amino acids. The germline V gene has CDR1 SGHAT and CDR2 FQNNGV.

V and J are TRBV10-1 and TRBJ1-5; TRBD1 is a possible D gene (6 bases). CDR3 size: 13 residues. V lost 9 bases to trimming and J lost 5 bases, with 14 bases between them. Germline CDR1 and CDR2: WNHNN and SYGVQD (reference sequence). CDR3 coding DNA: TGCGCCAGACTGCAGGGGCCCCATCAGCCCCAGCATTTT. This translates into CARLQGPHQPQHF.

The V gene is TRBV29-1, the J gene TRBJ1-1; a weak D match, TRBD1 (6 bases). The CDR3 extends over 14 amino acids. The germline gives CDR1 SQVTM, CDR2 ANQGSEA. Trimming took off 3 bases at V and 6 bases at J, with 17 bases between the two ends. CDR3 DNA sequence: TGCAGCGTTGACGGGGGGCGCCCGTTTGCTGAAGCTTTCTTT. Its translation: CSVDGGRPFAEAFF.

The chain combines TRBV4-2 with TRBJ2-7; 11 nucleotides agree with TRBD1. Germline assignment: CDR1 LGHNA and CDR2 YNFKEQ. V shed 0 bases and J 4 bases; nucleotides not matched to a gene: 5. The CDR3 is 16 amino acids. The CDR3 is CASSQEHGTGGYEQYF. The CDR3 nucleotides are TGTGCCAGCAGCCAAGAACATGGGACAGGGGGATACGAGCAGTACTTC.